This TCR beta chain is drawn from a study of early T cells in non-severe SARS-CoV-2 infection. Study-level background: Chains were not paired, and sequencing was done on bulk RNA from unsorted whole blood. Study-level points and caveats: A preference for anti-spike CD8 responses marked VDJdb matching, which missed private and CD4 specificities.

The CDR3 length is 11 residues. V was cut by 2 bases and J by 9 bases, with 7 bases left in between. The germline gives CDR1 SEHNR, CDR2 FQNEAQ (reference sequence). In the library, individual cDNA molecules carried attached unique molecular identifiers. MiXCR, run by TCRdb on the 5' RACE reads, gives a single entry per CDR3 protein. The sample has about 64,000 distinct CDR3 sequences; roughly 14% are singletons. In regard to this clonotype: Its antigen is not identified.

Sequencing was done on a sample of whole blood. The V call is TRBV7-9, the J call TRBJ2-5; D is perhaps TRBD1 (5 bases). The origin of this receptor is an adult who was a healthcare worker with PCR-confirmed SARS-CoV-2 infection or an uninfected control (not recorded which). The CDR3 sequence: CASSLQGPQYF. The CDR3 DNA follows: TGTGCCAGCAGCTTACAGGGCCCCCAGTACTTC.